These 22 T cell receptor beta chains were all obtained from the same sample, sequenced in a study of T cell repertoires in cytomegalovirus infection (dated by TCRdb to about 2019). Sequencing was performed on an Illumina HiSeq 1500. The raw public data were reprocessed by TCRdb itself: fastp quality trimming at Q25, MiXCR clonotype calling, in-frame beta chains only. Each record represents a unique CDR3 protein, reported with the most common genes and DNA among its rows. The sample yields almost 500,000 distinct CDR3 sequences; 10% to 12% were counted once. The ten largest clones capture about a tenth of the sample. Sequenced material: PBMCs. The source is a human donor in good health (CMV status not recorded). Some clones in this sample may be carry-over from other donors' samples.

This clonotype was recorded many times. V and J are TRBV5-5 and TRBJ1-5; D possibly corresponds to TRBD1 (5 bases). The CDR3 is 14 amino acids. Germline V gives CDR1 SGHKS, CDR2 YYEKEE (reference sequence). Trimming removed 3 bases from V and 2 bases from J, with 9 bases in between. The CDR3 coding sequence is TGTGCCAGCAGCTCGGCGGGGGGCAATCAGCCCCAGCATTTT. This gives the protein CASSSAGGNQPQHF.

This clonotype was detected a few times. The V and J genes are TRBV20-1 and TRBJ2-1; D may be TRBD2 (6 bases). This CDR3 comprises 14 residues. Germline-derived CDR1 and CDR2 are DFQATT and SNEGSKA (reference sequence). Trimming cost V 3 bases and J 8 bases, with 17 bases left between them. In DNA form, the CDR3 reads TGCAGTGCTAGCGTACTCGGGAGTTTGGATGAGCAGTTCTTC. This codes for CSASVLGSLDEQFF.

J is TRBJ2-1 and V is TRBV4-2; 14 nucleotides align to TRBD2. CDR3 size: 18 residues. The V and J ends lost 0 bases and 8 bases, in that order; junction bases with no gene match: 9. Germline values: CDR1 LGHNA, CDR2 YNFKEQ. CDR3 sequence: CASSQELGTSGRRHEQFF. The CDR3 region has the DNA TGTGCCAGCAGCCAAGAACTCGGGACTAGCGGGAGACGGCATGAGCAGTTCTTC.

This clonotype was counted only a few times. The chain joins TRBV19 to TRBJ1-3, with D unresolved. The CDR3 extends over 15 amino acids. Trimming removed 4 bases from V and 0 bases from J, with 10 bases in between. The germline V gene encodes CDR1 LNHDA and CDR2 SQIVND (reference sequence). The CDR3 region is CASSTRRVSGNTIYF. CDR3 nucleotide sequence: TGTGCCAGTAGTACCCGACGGGTCTCTGGAAACACCATATATTTT.

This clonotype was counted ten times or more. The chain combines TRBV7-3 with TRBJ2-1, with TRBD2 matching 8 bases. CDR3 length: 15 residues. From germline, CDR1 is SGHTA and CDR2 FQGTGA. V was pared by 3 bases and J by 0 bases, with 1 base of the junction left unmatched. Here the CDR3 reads CASSFGGGSYNEQFF. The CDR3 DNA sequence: TGTGCCAGCAGCTTCGGGGGGGGCTCCTACAATGAGCAGTTCTTC.

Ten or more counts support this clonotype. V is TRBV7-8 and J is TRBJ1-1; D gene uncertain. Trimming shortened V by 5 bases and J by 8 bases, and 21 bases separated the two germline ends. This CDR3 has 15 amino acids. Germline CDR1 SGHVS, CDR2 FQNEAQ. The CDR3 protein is CASSAPRVLSDEAFF. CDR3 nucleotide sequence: TGTGCCAGCAGCGCACCCCGGGTTTTGTCAGACGAAGCTTTCTTT.

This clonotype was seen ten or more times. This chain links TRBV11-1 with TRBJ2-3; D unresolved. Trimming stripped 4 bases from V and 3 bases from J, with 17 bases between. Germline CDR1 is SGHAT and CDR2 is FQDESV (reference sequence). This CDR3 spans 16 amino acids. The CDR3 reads CASSSFRAYTTDTQYF. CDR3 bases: TGTGCCAGCAGCTCCTTCCGAGCTTATACGACAGATACGCAGTATTTT.

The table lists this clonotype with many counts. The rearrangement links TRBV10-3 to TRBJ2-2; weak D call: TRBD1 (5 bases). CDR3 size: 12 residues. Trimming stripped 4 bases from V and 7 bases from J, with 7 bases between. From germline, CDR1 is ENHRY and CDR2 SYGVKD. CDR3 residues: CAISVDIGELFF. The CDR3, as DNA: TGTGCCATCAGTGTGGACATCGGGGAGCTGTTTTTT.

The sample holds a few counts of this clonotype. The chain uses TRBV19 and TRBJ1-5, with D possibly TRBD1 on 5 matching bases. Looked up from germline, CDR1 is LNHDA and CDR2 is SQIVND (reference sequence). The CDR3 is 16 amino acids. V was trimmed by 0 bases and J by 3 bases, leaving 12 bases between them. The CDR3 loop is CASSIDPREANQPQHF. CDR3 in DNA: TGTGCCAGTAGTATAGATCCCAGGGAGGCCAATCAGCCCCAGCATTTT.

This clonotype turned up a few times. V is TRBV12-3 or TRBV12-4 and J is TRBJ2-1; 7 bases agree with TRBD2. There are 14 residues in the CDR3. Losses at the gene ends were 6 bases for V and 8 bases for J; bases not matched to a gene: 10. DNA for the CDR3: TGTGCCAGCAGACCCAGCGGGGCCTTGGATGAGCAGTTCTTC. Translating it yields CASRPSGALDEQFF.

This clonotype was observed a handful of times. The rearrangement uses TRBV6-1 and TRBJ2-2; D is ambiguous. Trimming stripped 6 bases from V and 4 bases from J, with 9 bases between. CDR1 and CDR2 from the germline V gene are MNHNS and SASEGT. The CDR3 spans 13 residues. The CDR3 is CASRVHSTGELFF. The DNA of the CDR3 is TGTGCCAGCAGGGTACACAGCACCGGGGAGCTGTTTTTT.

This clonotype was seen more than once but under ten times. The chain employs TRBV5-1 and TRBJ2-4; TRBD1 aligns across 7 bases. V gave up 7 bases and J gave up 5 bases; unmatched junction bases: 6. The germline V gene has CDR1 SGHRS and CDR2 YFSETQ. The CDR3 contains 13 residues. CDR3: CASRRTGENIQYF. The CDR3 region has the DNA TGCGCCAGCCGAAGGACAGGAGAAAACATTCAGTACTTC. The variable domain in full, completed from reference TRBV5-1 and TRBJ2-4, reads KAGVTQTPRYLIKTRGQQVTLSCSPISGHRSVSWYQQTPGQGLQFLFEYFSETQRNKGNFPGRFSGRQFSNSRSEMNVSTLELGDSALYLCASRRTGENIQYFGAGTRLSVL.

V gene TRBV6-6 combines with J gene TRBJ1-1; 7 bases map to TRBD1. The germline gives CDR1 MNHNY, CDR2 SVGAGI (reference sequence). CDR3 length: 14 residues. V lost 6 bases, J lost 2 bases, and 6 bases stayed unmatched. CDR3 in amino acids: CASRYQGGNTEAFF. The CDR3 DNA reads TGTGCCAGCAGATATCAGGGGGGAAACACTGAAGCTTTCTTT.

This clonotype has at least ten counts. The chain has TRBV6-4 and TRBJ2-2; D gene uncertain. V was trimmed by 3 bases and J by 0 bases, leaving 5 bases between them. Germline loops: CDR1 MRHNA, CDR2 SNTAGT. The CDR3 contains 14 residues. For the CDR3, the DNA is TGTGCCAGCAGTGATGAGGCGAACACCGGGGAGCTGTTTTTT. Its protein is CASSDEANTGELFF.

CDR3 nucleotides: TGTGCCAGTAGTATACGGAGGGGGCCCAATGAGCAGTTCTTC. Translated: CASSIRRGPNEQFF. This chain connects TRBV19 to TRBJ2-1; D perhaps matches TRBD1 (7 bases). CDR3 length: 14 amino acids. Between the trimmed V and J ends, which lost 2 bases and 6 bases, there was a span of 11 bases. Germline loops: CDR1 LNHDA, CDR2 SQIVND (reference sequence). Looking up the rest from reference TRBV19 and TRBJ2-1 gives the full variable domain: DGGITQSPKYLFRKEGQNVTLSCEQNLNHDAMYWYRQDPGQGLRLIYYSQIVNDFQKGDIAEGYSVSREKKESFPLTVTSAQKNPTAFYLCASSIRRGPNEQFFGPGTRLTVL.

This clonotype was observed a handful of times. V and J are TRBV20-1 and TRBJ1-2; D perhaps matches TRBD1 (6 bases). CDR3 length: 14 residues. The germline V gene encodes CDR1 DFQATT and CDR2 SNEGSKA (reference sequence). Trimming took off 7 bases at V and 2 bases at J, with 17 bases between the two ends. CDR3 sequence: CSGTRGRHNYGYTF. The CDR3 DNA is TGCAGTGGCACGCGGGGGCGGCACAACTATGGCTACACCTTC.

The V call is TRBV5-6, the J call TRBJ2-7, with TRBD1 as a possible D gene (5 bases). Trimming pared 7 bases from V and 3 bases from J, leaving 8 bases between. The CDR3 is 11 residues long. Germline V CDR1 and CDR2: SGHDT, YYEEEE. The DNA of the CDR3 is TGTGCCAGCGGGGCGGTCTACGAGCAGTACTTC. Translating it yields CASGAVYEQYF.

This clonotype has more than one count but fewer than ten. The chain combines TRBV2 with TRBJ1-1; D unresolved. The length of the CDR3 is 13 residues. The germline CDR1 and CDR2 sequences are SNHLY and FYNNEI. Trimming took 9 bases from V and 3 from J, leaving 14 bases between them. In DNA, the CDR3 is TGTGCCAGTTCCTATGGAGGTTACACTGAAGCTTTCTTT. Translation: CASSYGGYTEAFF.

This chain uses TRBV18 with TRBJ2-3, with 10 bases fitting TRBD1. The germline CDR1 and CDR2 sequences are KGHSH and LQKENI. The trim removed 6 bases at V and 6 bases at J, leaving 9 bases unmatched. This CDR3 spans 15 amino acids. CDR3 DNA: TGTGCCAGCTCGCCTCAGGGACAGGGGACGGATACGCAGTATTTT. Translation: CASSPQGQGTDTQYF.

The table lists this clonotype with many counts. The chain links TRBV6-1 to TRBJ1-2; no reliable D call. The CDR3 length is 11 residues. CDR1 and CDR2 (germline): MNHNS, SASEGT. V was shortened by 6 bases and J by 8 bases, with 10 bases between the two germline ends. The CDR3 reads CASSGLDGYTF. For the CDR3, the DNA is TGTGCCAGCAGCGGGTTAGACGGCTACACCTTC.

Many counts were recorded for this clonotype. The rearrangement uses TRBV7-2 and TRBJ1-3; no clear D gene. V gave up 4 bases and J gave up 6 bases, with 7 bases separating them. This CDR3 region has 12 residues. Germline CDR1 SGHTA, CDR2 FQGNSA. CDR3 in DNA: TGTGCCAGCAGCTCGGTTGAAAACACCATATATTTT. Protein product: CASSSVENTIYF.

CDR3 nucleotide sequence: TGTGCCAGCAGGGGACCACCCGGGGGGACCTCCTACGAGCAGTACTTC. Translation: CASRGPPGGTSYEQYF. V usage is TRBV2 and J usage is TRBJ2-7; 7 bases agree with TRBD2. The CDR3 has 16 residues. Trimming removed 6 bases from V and 0 bases from J; junction bases left unmatched: 11. CDR1 and CDR2 (germline): SNHLY, FYNNEI.